This TCR beta chain was sequenced during a study of cytomegalovirus exposure and HLA in healthy donors. On this clone itself: Its antigen is currently unknown.

This CDR3 contains 15 residues. CDR1 MNHEY and CDR2 SVGAGI come from the germline V gene. With 2 bases clipped from V and 2 bases from J, the junction kept 5 bases outside the gene matches. Regarding the study as a whole: Associated with cytomegalovirus, according to the listing, were around 160 TCR beta chains.

PCR used 60 Vbeta primers and 13 Jbeta primers. Using immunoSEQ multiplex PCR, the repertoire was profiled, and TCRdb retains in-frame clones only, with some absent. The sample holds around 130,000 clones, roughly 82% seen once. The genes are TRBV6-5 and TRBJ2-5; 7 positions agree with TRBD2. The clonotype comes from a woman aged 40 to 50 in good health and CMV-seropositive. Material: PBMCs. In nucleotides, the CDR3 is TGTGCCAGCAGTTACACGGGAGGCTTTCAAGAGACCCAGTACTTC. Protein: CASSYTGGFQETQYF.